Following are 27 T cell receptor beta chains from one sample sequenced in a study of regulatory T cells. Study results and limitations: Hydrophobic residues at CDR3 positions 6 and 7 were enriched in conventional CD4+ T cells of CD3G-deficient patients.

Their target antigens are unknown. Primers: 52 TRBV forward and 13 TRBJ reverse. Produced via immunoSEQ multiplex PCR; TCRdb's table is partial and in-frame only. In the table there are some 23,000 clones, nearly 90% of which are singletons. The specimen was conventional CD4+ T cells sorted from blood. These receptors originate from a child aged 5-17 years with CD3G deficiency.

The chain uses TRBV6-1 and TRBJ1-1; tentatively, D is TRBD1 (5 bases). There are 12 residues in the CDR3. Trimming pared 6 bases from V and 4 bases from J, leaving 9 bases between. Germline lookup yields CDR1 MNHNS and CDR2 SASEGT. This CDR3 reads CASRGTRTEAFF. CDR3 nucleotides: TGTGCCAGCAGGGGGACCCGCACTGAAGCTTTCTTT.

This clone showed up just once. The CDR3 DNA sequence: TGCGCCAGCAGCCTCCGGACGGGCTGGGAAAAACTGTTTTTT. Residues: CASSLRTGWEKLFF. This chain joins TRBV23-1 and TRBJ1-4; D unresolved. TRBV23-1 carries the ORF label, with uncertain function. CDR3 length: 14 amino acids. Deletions cut 6 bases from V and 8 bases from J, with 16 bases between.

In its sample, this clone was seen once. The chain joins TRBV6-1 to TRBJ1-2, with TRBD1 as a possible D gene (5 bases). Per the germline V gene, CDR1 is MNHNS and CDR2 is SASEGT. V was shortened by 5 bases and J by 8 bases, with 12 bases between the two germline ends. The CDR3 loop spans 12 amino acids. CDR3 sequence reads: CASSPDRYGYTF. The CDR3 DNA reads as TGTGCCAGCAGTCCAGACAGATACGGCTACACCTTC.

This clone was counted a single time. This chain connects TRBV5-1 to TRBJ2-2, with 10 nucleotides matching TRBD2. The CDR3 covers 15 residues. With V trimmed by 4 bases and J by 7 bases, 7 bases remained unmatched. Germline CDR1 and CDR2: SGHRS and YFSETQ. CDR3 amino acids: CASSRTSGGGGELFF. The CDR3 DNA is TGCGCCAGCAGCCGGACTAGCGGCGGGGGCGGGGAGCTGTTTTTT.

This sequence joins TRBV5-1 and TRBJ2-3, with D unclear. The CDR3 spans 14 residues. Trimming removed 5 bases from V and 2 bases from J, with 12 bases in between. In germline, CDR1 is SGHRS, CDR2 YFSETQ. CDR3 nucleotide sequence: TGCGCCAGCAGACTACGAACTCTCACAGATACGCAGTATTTT. Encoded protein: CASRLRTLTDTQYF.

J is TRBJ1-3 and V is TRBV19; 9 positions agree with TRBD1. V shed 7 bases and J 3 bases; nucleotides not matched to a gene: 7. CDR1 and CDR2 from the germline V gene are LNHDA and SQIVND (reference sequence). This CDR3 is built from 15 residues. The CDR3 is CASTPGQGRGNTIYF. As DNA, the CDR3 is TGTGCCAGTACACCGGGACAGGGTCGTGGAAACACCATATATTTT.

The gene calls are TRBV10-3 and TRBJ1-2; tentatively, D is TRBD1 (5 bases). The V gene's germline CDR1 is ENHRY and CDR2 SYGVKD. V was shortened by 4 bases and J by 8 bases, with 17 bases between the two germline ends. CDR3 length equals 14 residues. Here the CDR3 reads CAISADRGTRGYTF. CDR3 sequence (DNA): TGTGCCATCAGTGCCGACAGAGGTACGAGAGGCTACACCTTC.

V usage is TRBV19 and J usage is TRBJ2-2; no reliable D call. Trimming left V 5 bases short and J 1 base short, with 11 bases between. Germline V gene sequence: CDR1 LNHDA, CDR2 SQIVND (reference sequence). The CDR3 runs 15 residues. CDR3 in DNA: TGTGCCAGTAGTTCCCTGGCCTGGAACACCGGGGAGCTGTTTTTT. Its protein is CASSSLAWNTGELFF.

This chain uses TRBV7-9 with TRBJ2-5; possible D gene TRBD1, 5 bases. The CDR3 loop spans 13 amino acids. The V end was cut by 5 bases, the J end by 1 base, with 8 bases between. Germline-derived CDR1 and CDR2 are SEHNR and FQNEAQ (reference sequence). CDR3 nucleotides: TGTGCCAGCAGCCCGGACACCCAAGAGACCCAGTACTTC. Its translation is CASSPDTQETQYF.

This rearrangement joins TRBV10-2 to TRBJ2-6; no definite D call. Germline values: CDR1 WSHSY, CDR2 SAAADI. The CDR3 consists of 13 residues. V gave up 8 bases and J gave up 0 bases, with 5 bases separating them. The DNA of the CDR3 is TGCGCCAGCGGGAACTCTGGGGCCAACGTCCTGACTTTC. Translation gives CASGNSGANVLTF.

The V gene is TRBV7-9, the J gene TRBJ2-1, with D possibly matching TRBD2 (6 bases). Germline CDR1 reads SEHNR; CDR2 reads FQNEAQ (reference sequence). This CDR3 is built from 13 residues. V was clipped by 2 bases and J by 10 bases, with 12 bases between them. The CDR3 protein is CASSLNPGGEQFF. The CDR3 coding sequence is TGTGCCAGCAGCTTAAACCCTGGAGGGGAGCAGTTCTTC.

The rearrangement links TRBV28 to TRBJ1-1, with D maybe TRBD1 (6 bases). This CDR3 region has 13 residues. In germline, CDR1 is MDHEN, CDR2 SYDVKM. The V end was cut by 5 bases, the J end by 8 bases, with 15 bases between. The CDR3, as DNA: TGTGCCAGCAGTCCAATTACAGGGAAGGAAGCTTTCTTT. This gives the protein CASSPITGKEAFF.

The CDR3 loop is CASSERPGTGWPQHF. As DNA, the CDR3 is TGTGCCAGCAGTGAACGACCCGGGACAGGGTGGCCCCAGCATTTT. This chain uses TRBV6-1 with TRBJ1-5; 9 bases are shared with TRBD1. The CDR3 has 15 residues. CDR1 and CDR2 (germline): MNHNS, SASEGT. J lost 9 bases, V lost 2 bases, and 8 bases had no gene match.

The genes are TRBV5-1 and TRBJ1-2; no clear D. The V gene's germline CDR1 is SGHRS and CDR2 YFSETQ. Trimming left V 0 bases short and J 8 bases short, with 11 bases between. The CDR3 sequence is 13 residues long. The CDR3 sequence: CASSLGAGGGYTF. In nucleotides, the CDR3 is TGCGCCAGCAGCTTGGGGGCAGGAGGAGGCTACACCTTC.

This clone occurred a few times. Additional DNA sequences in this sample encode the identical CDR3. This sequence joins TRBV7-9 and TRBJ1-1; possibly TRBD1 for D (5 bases). CDR3 length: 13 residues. Per germline, CDR1 SEHNR and CDR2 FQNEAQ (reference sequence). V was trimmed by 2 bases and J by 1 base, leaving 5 bases between them. CDR3 amino acids: CASSLTGNTEAFF. For the CDR3, the DNA is TGTGCCAGCAGCTTAACAGGGAACACTGAAGCTTTCTTT.

The chain couples TRBV6-1 to TRBJ2-6; possibly TRBD1 for D (6 bases). Trimming took 4 bases from V and 4 from J, leaving 20 bases between them. This CDR3 comprises 18 residues. Germline V CDR1 and CDR2: MNHNS, SASEGT. CDR3 DNA sequence: TGTGCCAGCAGTGGGGGATCGGGACAACACTTCGGGGCCAACGTCCTGACTTTC. It translates to CASSGGSGQHFGANVLTF.

The rearrangement joins TRBV18 to TRBJ2-1, with D perhaps being TRBD1 or TRBD2 (6 bases each). The CDR3 spans 15 residues. The V end lost 6 bases, the J end lost 3 bases, and 15 bases lay between the germline ends. Germline values: CDR1 KGHSH, CDR2 LQKENI. CDR3 nucleotides: TGTGCCAGCTCCCCAAGGGGGGCTCGCTACAATGAGCAGTTCTTC. This translates into CASSPRGARYNEQFF.

The chain combines TRBV21-1 with TRBJ2-7. TRBV21-1 is shown as a pseudogene. This CDR3 is 18 amino acids long. For the CDR3, the DNA is TGTGCCAGCAGCAAGCCGGGACCCGGGCCAAATGTATCCTACGAGCAGTACTTC. This codes for CASSKPGPGPNVSYEQYF.

V is TRBV28 and J is TRBJ2-3; 10 nucleotides match TRBD2. The length of the CDR3 is 15 residues. Germline V CDR1 and CDR2: MDHEN, SYDVKM. The V and J ends lost 6 bases and 2 bases, in that order; junction bases with no gene match: 5. This CDR3 is CASRSGTSDTDTQYF. In DNA form, the CDR3 reads TGTGCCAGCAGATCCGGGACTAGCGACACAGATACGCAGTATTTT.

The V gene is TRBV7-2, the J gene TRBJ2-1, with a weak D call TRBD2 (6 bases). The germline V and J ends were trimmed by 5 bases and 6 bases, with 20 bases remaining between them. CDR1 is SGHTA and CDR2 is FQGNSA in the germline V gene. The CDR3 has 16 residues. CDR3 sequence: CASSRGGTKTGNEQFF. Here the CDR3 DNA reads TGTGCCAGCAGCCGGGGCGGGACCAAGACGGGCAATGAGCAGTTCTTC.

This chain joins TRBV11-2 and TRBJ2-1; D is ambiguous. This CDR3 is 13 amino acids long. The V gene lost 2 bases and the J gene lost 10 bases, with 12 bases spanning the gap. Germline values: CDR1 SGHAT, CDR2 FQNNGV. CDR3 residues: CASSLLPTREQFF. The CDR3 nucleotides are TGTGCCAGCAGCTTACTCCCGACTCGCGAGCAGTTCTTC.

This sequence joins TRBV5-1 and TRBJ1-1, with a possible D match to TRBD1 (6 bases). From germline, CDR1 is SGHRS and CDR2 YFSETQ. The CDR3 totals 13 residues. Trimming removed 4 bases at V and 2 bases at J, with 9 bases between. Here the CDR3 reads CASSAQGNTEAFF. DNA of the CDR3: TGCGCCAGCAGCGCACAGGGAAACACTGAAGCTTTCTTT. Supplemented by reference TRBV5-1 and TRBJ1-1, the full variable domain reads KAGVTQTPRYLIKTRGQQVTLSCSPISGHRSVSWYQQTPGQGLQFLFEYFSETQRNKGNFPGRFSGRQFSNSRSEMNVSTLELGDSALYLCASSAQGNTEAFFGQGTRLTVV.

The chain couples TRBV11-2 to TRBJ2-2; TRBD1 aligns across 9 bases. V dropped 4 bases and J dropped 4; count of bases not matched to a gene: 7. Germline V gives CDR1 SGHAT, CDR2 FQNNGV. The CDR3 totals 16 residues. The CDR3 loop is CASSSGQGIGTGELFF. The CDR3 nucleotides read TGTGCCAGCAGCTCGGGACAGGGAATCGGCACCGGGGAGCTGTTTTTT.

This rearrangement joins TRBV6-1 to TRBJ2-3; D is tentatively TRBD1 or TRBD2 (5 bases each). Germline V gene lookup returns CDR1 MNHNS and CDR2 SASEGT. The CDR3 spans 12 residues. V lost 2 bases to trimming and J lost 10 bases, with 10 bases between them. The CDR3 loop is CASSEWGNAQYF. The CDR3 DNA sequence: TGTGCCAGCAGTGAATGGGGGAATGCGCAGTATTTT.

The genes are TRBV28 and TRBJ1-2; TRBD1 agrees at 9 bases. The CDR3 contains 15 residues. CDR1 is MDHEN, CDR2 SYDVKM, per germline. J gave up 14 bases and V 3 bases, and 16 bases lay outside the gene matches. For the CDR3, the DNA is TGTGCCAGCAGTTTTACAGGGGGCCCAGGTGTTCGTTATACCTTC. Translating gives CASSFTGGPGVRYTF.

In its sample, this clone was seen once. DNA of the CDR3: TGCGCCAGCAGCTTGTTACCGACAGGGACCACTAACTATGGCTACACCTTC. It translates to CASSLLPTGTTNYGYTF. V usage is TRBV5-1 and J usage is TRBJ1-2, with 7 bases fitting TRBD1. Per the germline V gene, CDR1 is SGHRS and CDR2 is YFSETQ. V lost 1 base to trimming and J lost 0 bases; unmatched junction nucleotides: 9. This CDR3 region has 17 residues.

This chain connects TRBV7-9 to TRBJ2-5; D is undetermined. CDR3 size: 13 residues. V was clipped by 2 bases and J by 5 bases, with 9 bases between them. The V gene's germline CDR1 is SEHNR and CDR2 FQNEAQ (reference sequence). The CDR3 protein is CASSLNSRETQYF. CDR3 nucleotide sequence: TGTGCCAGCAGCTTAAATTCTAGGGAGACCCAGTACTTC.